The source of this T cell receptor (beta chain) is a study of T-cell memory formation after mild COVID-19. For the study at large: The TCR clusters were mostly specific to one donor. General study points: Detection of some responders pre-infection suggested pre-existing cross-reactive memory T cells participated. Researchers could not confirm that second-wave clones peaking on day 37 targeted SARS-CoV-2.

This clonotype was found a few times. Its antigen is unidentified. Between the trimmed V and J ends, which lost 4 bases and 1 base, there was a span of 17 bases. The CDR3 spans 17 residues. CDR1 is SGDLS, CDR2 YYNGEE, per germline. 5'RACE primed at constant segments yielded TCR alpha and TCR beta cDNA libraries bearing sample barcodes and UMIs. TCRdb reprocessed the 5' RACE reads via MiXCR and lists one record per CDR3 protein. The sample lists 380,000 or so distinct CDR3 sequences; 12% to 15% were seen once. The sequence was collected from a man between 18 and 35 years old who had mild COVID-19 (a few samples of this study predate the infection). Cell type and time point are not known. The rearrangement links TRBV9 to TRBJ2-2; a possible D gene is TRBD1 (6 bases). Sequencing was carried out using PBMCs or a T cell subset sorted from them (not recorded which). The CDR3 DNA is TGTGCCAGCAGCTCACGAAGGGGGACATTGAACACCGGGGAGCTGTTTTTT. Its protein product is CASSSRRGTLNTGELFF.